Described below is a single TCR beta chain sequence and its context. This clonotype turned up a few times. The clone's antigen remains unknown. No base qualities exist here, and no much larger clone lies one base off it. Systemically healthy Caucasian individuals from Russia, some 38 in total and aged roughly 6 to 90 years, were included as donors. Each donor gave about 9.2 milliliters of peripheral blood, drawn into EDTA-treated Vacutainer tubes. Ficoll-Paque density-gradient centrifugation was used to isolate PBMCs, with at least 6 million per sample. Trizol reagent was used to extract total RNA from the PBMCs, yielding at least 5.5 micrograms per sample. For every donor, flow cytometry on a PBMC aliquot measured the percentage of naive CD45RAhigh/CD27high T cells. This sample is drawn from a study of blood T cells in healthy people across ages (dated by TCRdb to the mid-2010s). Describing the broader study: Template switching captured roughly one uniquely barcoded TCR beta cDNA molecule per two T cells in model experiments. Age-related changes in TCR beta repertoire diversity were measured in the study by deep sequencing normalized with unique cDNA molecular identifiers. Four age groups were formed from the donors: young (average approximately 15 years), middle-aged (approximately 41), aged (62) and long-lived (82). To avoid experimental bias, donors of different ages were randomly spread across the sequencing lanes. For two donors (one aged 18 to 29 and one aged 80 or older), the study analyzed two additional independent replicas of 1 million unique cDNA reads from the same blood draw. Overall study outcomes, separate from this receptor: Compared with the aged group, the long-lived group had more naive CD4+ T cells, fewer expanded clones and increased TCR diversity, a pattern suggesting age selection. Conclusive comparison of naive and antigen-experienced compartments was prevented by the profiling of bulk unsorted PBMCs. Observed TCR beta diversity correlated strongly with the percentage of naive T cells measured by flow cytometry. Total diversity estimates from one million sequenced T cells were considered lower bounds and underestimates. Because donor CMV infection status was unknown, age-related changes in expanded clonotypes were potentially confounded. Observed TCR beta diversity per million T cells fell roughly linearly with age, and a significant reduction was already apparent by age around 40.

Including cysteine and phenylalanine, the CDR3 has 14 amino acids. The only DNA kept is the CDR3, 42 bases in frame from the first base. V has 1 base trimmed and J has 7 bases trimmed; junction bases matching no gene number 5. CDR1 and CDR2 were assigned from the germline V gene (reference sequence) as DFQATT and SNEGSKA. The library was produced with 5' RACE. Sequencing instrument: Illumina HiSeq 2500. The second PCR ran for about 7 to 11 cycles and used a J-beta primer mix along with a sample-barcoded 5' primer. A template-switch 5' adaptor carrying 12 random nucleotides introduced a unique molecular identifier onto each TCR beta cDNA molecule. Each sample yielded at least 2.5 million CDR3-containing paired-end reads. The Mint cDNA synthesis kit, primed by a TRBC-specific oligonucleotide, was used to synthesize first-strand cDNA from all RNA. All cDNA was treated with uracil-DNA glycosylase and then went through a first 18-cycle PCR with the universal primers M1SS and BC2_uni_R. The authors' analysis ran thus. Normalization of each sample was performed by random selection of 1 million high-quality reads, each carrying a distinct molecular identifier. Instead of being binned into consensus sequences, reads that shared molecular identifiers were thrown out. CDR3 identification, clonotype clustering and error correction used MiTCR with a Q25 quality threshold and the strictest error-elimination algorithm. A nonparametric unseen species model with Euler transformation was used to estimate a lower bound on total TCR beta diversity. In-frame beta chains were kept once TCRdb had trimmed the public reads at Q25 with fastp and called clones with MiXCR. CDR3 protein duplicates are merged, each entry listing the most common genes and DNA. The V and J calls were determined by TCRdb, not by the authors. This sample has more than 700,000 distinct CDR3 sequences in its table, and 35% to 60% of those were observed once. In total, the top ten clones hold 18% of the sample.

This TCR came from an older man in good health. The rearrangement combines TRBV20-1 with TRBJ1-4; 8 central nucleotides agree with TRBD1. The specimen was blood. CDR3 protein: CSARGDRGGEKLFF. The sequenced DNA: TGCAGTGCTAGAGGAGACAGGGGAGGTGAAAAACTGTTTTTT.